This T cell receptor beta chain derives from a study of blood T cell repertoires in COVID-19. The protocol was immunoSEQ multiplex PCR, while the TCRdb copy is restricted to in-frame clones and leaves out a portion. The sample yields about 130,000 clones, around 79% seen once. Seattle patients were enrolled during active infection and followed longitudinally. This TCR came from a woman in her sixties or seventies with COVID-19, enrolled during active disease. The source material was peripheral blood.

The CDR3 protein is CATGGQGGEQYF. The CDR3 DNA follows: TGTGCCACCGGGGGACAGGGAGGGGAGCAGTACTTC. This sequence joins TRBV24-1 and TRBJ2-7; 9 nucleotides match TRBD1. In germline, CDR1 is KGHDR, CDR2 SFDVKD. Losses at the gene ends were 9 bases for V and 7 bases for J; bases not matched to a gene: 6. CDR3 length equals 12 residues.